One T cell receptor beta chain is described in this entry. The antigen is unknown. These data belong to a study of cytomegalovirus exposure and HLA in healthy donors. Regarding the study as a whole: Later analysis found that TCR beta chains associated with HLA were more clonally expanded than other, equally common chains. In a later analysis, TCR beta V- and J-gene trimming was associated with a missense DCLRE1C variant. The study had only CMV serostatus as immune exposure information. 87-base-pair reads could not separate some V segments, including TRBV6-2 and TRBV6-3.

The CDR3 sequence is 15 residues long. With 1 base removed from V and 3 bases from J, the gap between germline ends came to 10 bases. Germline values: CDR1 SEHNR, CDR2 FQNEAQ (reference sequence). The PCR ran on 60 Vbeta and 13 Jbeta primers. This table comes from immunoSEQ multiplex PCR, and its TCRdb copy is limited to in-frame clones, with some not included. The sample lists about 120,000 clones; 81% were seen once. The TCR originated in a young man in good health and CMV-seronegative. The sequenced sample consisted of PBMCs. This chain connects TRBV7-9 to TRBJ1-5; a weak D match, TRBD1 (5 bases). In DNA, the CDR3 is TGTGCCAGCAGCTTAGGGGGCCGGAACAATCAGCCCCAGCATTTT. Translated, it gives CASSLGGRNNQPQHF.